This passage covers 4 T cell receptor beta chains from one sample sequenced in a study of blood T cell repertoires in COVID-19. Some clones are missing from TCRdb's copy, which holds only in-frame ones; the method was immunoSEQ multiplex PCR. The sample lists under 250,000 clones; 70% to 90% were seen once. Sequencing was performed on peripheral blood. All receptors derive from a man aged 45-60 years with COVID-19, enrolled during active disease.

The J gene is TRBJ2-2, the V gene TRBV7-3; D may be TRBD2 (6 bases). The CDR3 is 15 residues long. The germline V and J ends were trimmed by 4 bases and 1 base, with 10 bases remaining between them. Germline CDR1 reads SGHTA; CDR2 reads FQGTGA. Written as DNA, the CDR3 is TGTGCCAGCAGCTCCTCGCGGGAGAACACCGGGGAGCTGTTTTTT. Its protein product is CASSSSRENTGELFF.

This clone was seen once. This chain links TRBV4-2 with TRBJ1-1, with TRBD1 identical over 9 bases. The germline CDR1 and CDR2 sequences are LGHNA and YNFKEQ. CDR3 length: 16 residues. The J segment lost 7 bases and the V segment lost 4 bases, leaving 13 bases of the junction unmatched. The CDR3 sequence: CASSPRSRDRDVEAFF. The CDR3 DNA reads as TGTGCCAGCAGCCCCCGGTCCCGGGACAGGGACGTTGAAGCTTTCTTT.

In the case of this clone: Other nucleotide sequences in the sample specify the same CDR3. This chain links TRBV11-2 with TRBJ2-1; the match to TRBD2 covers 15 bases. Germline loops: CDR1 SGHAT, CDR2 FQNNGV. The CDR3 totals 19 residues. J was trimmed by 7 bases and V by 1 base; bases with no gene match: 11. The CDR3 here is CASSLVGTSGGWGRNEQFF. The CDR3 DNA reads TGTGCCAGCAGCTTAGTAGGGACTAGCGGGGGGTGGGGGCGGAATGAGCAGTTCTTC.

This clone showed up just a few times. The J gene is TRBJ2-7, the V gene TRBV5-6; D unclear. This CDR3 contains 14 residues. V was shortened by 0 bases and J by 1 base, with 8 bases between the two germline ends. In germline, CDR1 is SGHDT, CDR2 YYEEEE. Written as DNA, the CDR3 is TGTGCCAGCAGCTTGGGGCAACCATCCTACGAGCAGTACTTC. Translating gives CASSLGQPSYEQYF.